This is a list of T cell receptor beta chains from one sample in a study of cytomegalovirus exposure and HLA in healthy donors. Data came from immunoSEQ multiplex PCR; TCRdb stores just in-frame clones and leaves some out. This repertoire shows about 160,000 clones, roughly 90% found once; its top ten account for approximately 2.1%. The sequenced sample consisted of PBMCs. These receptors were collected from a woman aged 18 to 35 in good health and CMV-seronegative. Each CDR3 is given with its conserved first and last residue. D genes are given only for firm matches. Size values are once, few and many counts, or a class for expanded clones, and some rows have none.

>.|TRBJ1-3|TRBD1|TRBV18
CASSIGQASSGNTIYF
TGTGCCAGCTCTATTGGACAGGCAAGCTCTGGAAACACCATATATTTT
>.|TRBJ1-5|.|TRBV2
CASSISGQFSNQPQHF
TGTGCCAGCAGTATATCTGGCCAGTTTAGCAATCAGCCCCAGCATTTT
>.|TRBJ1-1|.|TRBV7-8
CASSLEPGDHWNTEAFF
TGTGCCAGCAGCTTAGAGCCAGGGGACCACTGGAACACTGAAGCTTTCTTT
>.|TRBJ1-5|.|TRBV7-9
CASSLLPREDQPQHF
TGTGCCAGCAGCTTATTGCCCAGGGAGGATCAGCCCCAGCATTTT
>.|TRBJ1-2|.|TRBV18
CASSQRGDYGYTF
TGTGCCAGCTCGCAAAGGGGTGACTATGGCTACACCTTC
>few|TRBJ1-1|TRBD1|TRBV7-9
CASSRGQAQNTEAFF
TGTGCCAGCAGCAGGGGACAGGCGCAGAACACTGAAGCTTTCTTT
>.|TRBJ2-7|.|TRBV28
CASTTPSGISYEQYF
TGTGCCAGCACCACCCCCAGCGGAATCTCCTACGAGCAGTACTTC
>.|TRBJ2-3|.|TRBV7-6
CASSLGGGRTDTQYF
TGTGCCAGCAGCTTAGGGGGAGGCCGCACAGATACGCAGTATTTT
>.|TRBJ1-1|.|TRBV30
CAWSTLPAEAFF
TGTGCCTGGAGTACCCTACCGGCTGAAGCTTTCTTT
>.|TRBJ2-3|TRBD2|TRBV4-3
CASSQEPGSGPDTQYF
TGCGCCAGCAGCCAAGAGCCGGGTAGCGGGCCAGATACGCAGTATTTT
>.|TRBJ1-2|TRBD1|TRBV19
CASRSGTGGLPYYGYTF
TGTGCCAGTAGGTCCGGGACAGGGGGCCTCCCCTACTATGGCTACACCTTC
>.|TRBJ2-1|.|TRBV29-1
CSVDRAPSSYNEQFF
TGCAGCGTTGACAGGGCCCCTAGCTCCTACAATGAGCAGTTCTTC
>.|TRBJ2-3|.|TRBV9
CASSPPLGRQSTDTQYF
TGTGCCAGCAGCCCCCCTTTAGGCAGGCAAAGCACAGATACGCAGTATTTT
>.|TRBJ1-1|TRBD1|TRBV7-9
CASSLGTGRTEAFF
TGTGCCAGCAGCTTAGGGACAGGGAGGACTGAAGCTTTCTTT
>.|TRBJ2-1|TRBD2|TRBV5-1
CASSFYFGPSTSGPYNEQFF
TGCGCCAGCAGCTTTTACTTTGGTCCTTCTACTAGCGGCCCCTACAATGAGCAGTTCTTC
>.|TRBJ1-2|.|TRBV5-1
CASSPGGGYTF
TGCGCCAGCAGCCCCGGGGGGGGCTACACCTTC
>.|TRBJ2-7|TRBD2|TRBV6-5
CASSYRGVAGGDEQYF
TGTGCCAGCAGTTACCGCGGAGTAGCGGGAGGCGACGAGCAGTACTTC
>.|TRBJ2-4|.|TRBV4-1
CASSQDGRTVTPKNIQYF
TGCGCCAGCAGCCAAGATGGCCGGACAGTAACTCCCAAAAACATTCAGTACTTC
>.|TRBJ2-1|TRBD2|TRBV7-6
CASSLRAAGFSYNEQFF
TGTGCCAGCAGCTTACGGGCAGCGGGGTTCTCCTACAATGAGCAGTTCTTC
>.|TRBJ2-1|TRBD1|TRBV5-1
CASSFIKGTGTDNEQFF
TGCGCCAGCAGCTTTATTAAAGGGACAGGGACCGACAATGAGCAGTTCTTC
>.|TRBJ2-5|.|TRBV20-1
CSAPRGETQYF
TGCAGTGCTCCCAGGGGCGAGACCCAGTACTTC
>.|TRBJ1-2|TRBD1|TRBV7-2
CASSLEGQGERGYTF
TGTGCCAGCAGCTTAGAGGGACAGGGCGAACGCGGCTACACCTTC
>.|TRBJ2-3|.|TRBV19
CASISGSTDTQYF
TGTGCCAGCATAAGCGGGAGCACAGATACGCAGTATTTT
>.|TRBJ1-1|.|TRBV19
CASSQGRTDRNTEAFF
TGTGCCAGTAGTCAAGGCAGGACAGACCGGAACACTGAAGCTTTCTTT
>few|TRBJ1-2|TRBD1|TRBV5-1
CASSSGQGDGYTF
TGCGCCAGCAGCTCGGGACAGGGGGATGGCTACACCTTC
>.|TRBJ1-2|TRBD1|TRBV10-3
CATTGDWGQGNHDGYTF
TGTGCCACCACGGGTGACTGGGGACAGGGCAATCACGATGGCTACACCTTC
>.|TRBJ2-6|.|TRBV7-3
CASSLQRSGANVLTF
TGTGCCAGCAGCTTACAGCGGTCTGGGGCCAACGTCCTGACTTTC
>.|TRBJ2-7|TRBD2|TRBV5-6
CASRLLAAAYEQYF
TGTGCCAGCAGATTACTAGCGGCGGCCTACGAGCAGTACTTC
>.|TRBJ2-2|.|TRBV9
CASSVYPTGELFF
TGTGCCAGCAGCGTTTATCCTACCGGGGAGCTGTTTTTT
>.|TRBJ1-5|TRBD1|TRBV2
CASSEASGGWEPQHF
TGTGCCAGCAGTGAAGCCTCAGGGGGCTGGGAGCCCCAGCATTTT
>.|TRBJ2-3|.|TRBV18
CASSPYGGQPVTDTQYF
TGTGCCAGCTCACCATATGGCGGGCAGCCTGTCACAGATACGCAGTATTTT
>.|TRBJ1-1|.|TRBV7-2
CASSPEAIRSEAFF
TGTGCCAGCAGCCCCGAAGCTATTCGTTCTGAAGCTTTCTTT
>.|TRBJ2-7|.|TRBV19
CASSPGVGGAYEQYF
TGTGCCAGTAGTCCCGGCGTAGGAGGGGCCTACGAGCAGTACTTC
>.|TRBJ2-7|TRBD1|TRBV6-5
CASRRPGQGSYEQYF
TGTGCCAGCAGGCGCCCGGGACAGGGTTCCTACGAGCAGTACTTC
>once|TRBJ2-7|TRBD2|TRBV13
CASSVGGAYEQYF
TGTGCCAGCAGCGTGGGAGGGGCCTACGAGCAGTACTTC
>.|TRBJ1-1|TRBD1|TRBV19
CASGRQTGGNTEAFF
TGTGCCAGTGGGAGACAAACAGGGGGTAACACTGAAGCTTTCTTT
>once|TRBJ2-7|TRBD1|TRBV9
CASSVEDRGYYEQYF
TGTGCCAGCAGCGTAGAGGACAGGGGGTACTACGAGCAGTACTTC
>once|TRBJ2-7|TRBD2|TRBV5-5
CASSFPSGSLYTYEQYF
TGTGCCAGCAGCTTCCCTAGCGGGTCCTTATATACCTACGAGCAGTACTTC
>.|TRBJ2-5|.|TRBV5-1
CASSFGSGSGETQYF
TGCGCCAGCAGCTTCGGGTCGGGGAGCGGGGAGACCCAGTACTTC
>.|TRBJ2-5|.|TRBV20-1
CSASKETQYF
TGCAGTGCGAGCAAAGAGACCCAGTACTTC
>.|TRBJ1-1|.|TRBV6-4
CATRQSTEAFF
TGTGCCACCCGACAGTCCACTGAAGCTTTCTTT
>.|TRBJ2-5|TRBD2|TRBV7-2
CASSLWRGEAQYF
TGTGCCAGCAGCTTATGGCGGGGGGAGGCCCAGTACTTC
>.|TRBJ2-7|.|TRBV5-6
CASSLAGKKTKSYEQYF
TGTGCCAGCAGCTTGGCCGGGAAAAAGACAAAATCCTACGAGCAGTACTTC
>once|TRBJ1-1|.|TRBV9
CASSVVVSGDGEAFF
TGTGCCAGCAGCGTAGTGGTCTCGGGAGACGGTGAAGCTTTCTTT
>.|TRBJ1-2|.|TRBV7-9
CASEDEQGNGYTF
TGTGCCAGCGAAGATGAACAGGGCAACGGCTACACCTTC
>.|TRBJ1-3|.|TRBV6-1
CASSETRQRWVF
TGTGCCAGCAGTGAAACAAGGCAGAGGTGGGTTTTT
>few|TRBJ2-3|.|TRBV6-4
CASSDSPGPDTQYF
TGTGCCAGCAGTGACTCTCCTGGCCCGGATACGCAGTATTTT
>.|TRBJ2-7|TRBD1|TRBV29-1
CSVELRDRERYEQYF
TGCAGCGTTGAGCTCCGGGACAGGGAAAGGTACGAGCAGTACTTC
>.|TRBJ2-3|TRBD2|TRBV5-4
CASSYLAGGGTDTQYF
TGTGCCAGCAGCTACTTAGCGGGAGGAGGAACAGATACGCAGTATTTT
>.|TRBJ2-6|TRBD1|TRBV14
CASSPGDRGFSGANVLTF
TGTGCCAGCAGCCCCGGGGACAGGGGTTTCTCTGGGGCCAACGTCCTGACTTTC
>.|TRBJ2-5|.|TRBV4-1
CASSQVGAAEETQYF
TGCGCCAGCAGCCAAGTGGGGGCGGCTGAAGAGACCCAGTACTTC
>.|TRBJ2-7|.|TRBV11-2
CASSFSDRSHEQYF
TGTGCCAGCAGCTTCTCTGATCGGTCCCACGAGCAGTACTTC
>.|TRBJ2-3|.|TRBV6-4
CASSSGAGDTQYF
TGTGCCAGCAGTTCAGGGGCGGGAGATACGCAGTATTTT
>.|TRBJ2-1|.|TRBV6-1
CASSEAETHEQFF
TGTGCCAGCAGTGAAGCGGAGACGCACGAGCAGTTCTTC
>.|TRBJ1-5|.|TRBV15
CATSRDRGRQPQHF
TGTGCCACCAGCAGAGATAGGGGAAGGCAGCCCCAGCATTTT